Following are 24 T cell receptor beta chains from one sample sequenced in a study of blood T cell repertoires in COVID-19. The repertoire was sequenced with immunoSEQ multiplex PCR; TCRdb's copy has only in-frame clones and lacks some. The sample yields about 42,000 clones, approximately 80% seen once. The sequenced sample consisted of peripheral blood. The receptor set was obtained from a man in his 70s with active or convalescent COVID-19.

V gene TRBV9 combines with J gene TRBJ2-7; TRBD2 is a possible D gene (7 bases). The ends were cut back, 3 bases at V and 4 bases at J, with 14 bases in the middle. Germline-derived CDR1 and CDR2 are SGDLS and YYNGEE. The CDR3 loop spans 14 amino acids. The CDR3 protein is CASSAGGTQYEQYF. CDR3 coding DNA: TGTGCCAGCAGCGCCGGGGGGACACAGTACGAGCAGTACTTC.

DNA of the CDR3: TGCGCCAGTCGGGAGGAGGGGACCCAGTACTTC. It encodes CASREEGTQYF. This sequence joins TRBV5-1 and TRBJ2-5, with 7 bases identical to TRBD2. Trimming removed 8 bases from V and 7 bases from J; junction bases left unmatched: 5. The CDR3 spans 11 residues. Germline lookup yields CDR1 SGHRS and CDR2 YFSETQ.

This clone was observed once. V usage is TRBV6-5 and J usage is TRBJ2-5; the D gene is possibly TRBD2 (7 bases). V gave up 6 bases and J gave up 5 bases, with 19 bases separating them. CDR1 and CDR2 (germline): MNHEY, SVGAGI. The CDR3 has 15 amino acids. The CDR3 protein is CASSNGGGGMETQYF. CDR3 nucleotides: TGTGCCAGCAGCAACGGGGGCGGGGGCATGGAGACCCAGTACTTC.

CDR3 region: CASSNQQGNTF. DNA of the CDR3: TGTGCCAGCAGCAACCAACAGGGGAACACCTTC. The chain combines TRBV5-4 with TRBJ1-2; 7 bases fit TRBD1. This CDR3 is built from 11 residues. V shed 4 bases and J 12 bases; nucleotides not matched to a gene: 6. Germline loops: CDR1 SGHNT, CDR2 YYREEE (reference sequence).

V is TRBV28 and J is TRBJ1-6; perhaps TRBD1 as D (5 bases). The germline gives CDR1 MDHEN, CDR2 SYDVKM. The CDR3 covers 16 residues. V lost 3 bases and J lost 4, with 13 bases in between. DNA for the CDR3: TGTGCCAGCAGTTTTCTTAGGGGCCTGTATAATTCACCCCTCCACTTT. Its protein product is CASSFLRGLYNSPLHF.

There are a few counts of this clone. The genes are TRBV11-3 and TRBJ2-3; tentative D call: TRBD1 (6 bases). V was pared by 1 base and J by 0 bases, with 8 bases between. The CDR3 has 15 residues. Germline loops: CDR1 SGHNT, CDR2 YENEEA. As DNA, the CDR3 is TGTGCCAGCAGCTTAGGACAGGTCAGCACAGATACGCAGTATTTT. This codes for CASSLGQVSTDTQYF.

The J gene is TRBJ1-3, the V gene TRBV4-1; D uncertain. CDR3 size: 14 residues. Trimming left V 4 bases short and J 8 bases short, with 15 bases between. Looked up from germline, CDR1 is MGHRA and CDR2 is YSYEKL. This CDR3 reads CASSPNLRGDTIYF. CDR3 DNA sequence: TGCGCCAGCAGCCCTAATTTGCGGGGAGACACCATATATTTT.

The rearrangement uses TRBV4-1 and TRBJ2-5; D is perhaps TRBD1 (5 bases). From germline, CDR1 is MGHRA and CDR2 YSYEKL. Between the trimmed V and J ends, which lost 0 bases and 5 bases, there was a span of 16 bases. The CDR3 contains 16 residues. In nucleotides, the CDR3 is TGCGCCAGCAGCCAAGATATTCGGCTTAACAGGGAGACCCAGTACTTC. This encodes CASSQDIRLNRETQYF.

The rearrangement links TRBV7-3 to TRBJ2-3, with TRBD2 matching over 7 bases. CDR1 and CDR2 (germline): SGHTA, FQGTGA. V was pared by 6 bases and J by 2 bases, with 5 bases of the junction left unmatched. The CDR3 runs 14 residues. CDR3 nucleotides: TGTGCCAGCAGTAGAAGCGGGGTCACAGATACGCAGTATTTT. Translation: CASSRSGVTDTQYF.

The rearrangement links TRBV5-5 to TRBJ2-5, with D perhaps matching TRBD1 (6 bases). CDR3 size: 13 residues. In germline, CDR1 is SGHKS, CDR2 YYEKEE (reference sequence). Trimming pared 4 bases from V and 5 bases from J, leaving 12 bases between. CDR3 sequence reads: CASSGGRVETQYF. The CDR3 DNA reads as TGTGCCAGCAGCGGGGGCCGGGTGGAGACCCAGTACTTC. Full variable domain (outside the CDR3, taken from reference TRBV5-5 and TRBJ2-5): DAGVTQSPTHLIKTRGQQVTLRCSPISGHKSVSWYQQVLGQGPQFIFQYYEKEERGRGNFPDRFSARQFPNYSSELNVNALLLGDSALYLCASSGGRVETQYFGPGTRLLVL.

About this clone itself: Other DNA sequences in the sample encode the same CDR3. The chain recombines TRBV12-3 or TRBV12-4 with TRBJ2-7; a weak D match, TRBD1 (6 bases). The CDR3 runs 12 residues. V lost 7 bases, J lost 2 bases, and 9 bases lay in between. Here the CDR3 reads CASKDRTYEQYF. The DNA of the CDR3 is TGTGCCAGCAAGGACAGAACCTACGAGCAGTACTTC.

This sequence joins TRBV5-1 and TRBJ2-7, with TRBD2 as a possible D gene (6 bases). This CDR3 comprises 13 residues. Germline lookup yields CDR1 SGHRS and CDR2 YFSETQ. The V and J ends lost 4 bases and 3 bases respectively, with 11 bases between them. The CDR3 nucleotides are TGCGCCAGCAGCAAAACCGGGGGCTACGAGCAGTACTTC. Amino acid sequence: CASSKTGGYEQYF.

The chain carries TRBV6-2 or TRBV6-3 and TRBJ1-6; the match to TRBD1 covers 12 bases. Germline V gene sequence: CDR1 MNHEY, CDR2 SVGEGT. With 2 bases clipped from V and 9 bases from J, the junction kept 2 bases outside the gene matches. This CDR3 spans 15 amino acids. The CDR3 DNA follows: TGTGCCAGCAGTTACAGGGACAGGGGGCTTTCACCCCTCCACTTT. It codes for CASSYRDRGLSPLHF.

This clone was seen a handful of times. In DNA form, the CDR3 reads TGTGCCAGCAGTCAACTACGGGGACAGGGCTTACAAGAGACCCAGTACTTC. Amino acid sequence: CASSQLRGQGLQETQYF. The chain carries TRBV5-8 and TRBJ2-5, with 9 bases that match TRBD1. The CDR3 contains 17 residues. V shed 5 bases, J shed 2 bases, and the junction held 13 bases outside the gene matches. Germline V gene sequence: CDR1 SGHTS, CDR2 YDEGEE.

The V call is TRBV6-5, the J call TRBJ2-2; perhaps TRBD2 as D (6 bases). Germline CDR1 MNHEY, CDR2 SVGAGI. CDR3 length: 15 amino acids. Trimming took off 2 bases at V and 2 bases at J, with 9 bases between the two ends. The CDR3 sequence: CASSYGGSNTGELFF. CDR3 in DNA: TGTGCCAGCAGTTACGGGGGGTCTAACACCGGGGAGCTGTTTTTT.

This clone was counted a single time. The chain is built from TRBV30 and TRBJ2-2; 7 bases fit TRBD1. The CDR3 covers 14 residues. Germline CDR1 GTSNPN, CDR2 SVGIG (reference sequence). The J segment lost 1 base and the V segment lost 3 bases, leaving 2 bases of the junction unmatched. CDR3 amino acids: CAWRWTGNTGELFF. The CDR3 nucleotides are TGTGCCTGGAGGTGGACAGGGAACACCGGGGAGCTGTTTTTT.

The CDR3 bases are TGTGCCAGCAGCGCAGGGTGGGATGGCTACACCTTC. This sequence encodes CASSAGWDGYTF. The chain couples TRBV14 to TRBJ1-2, with D tentatively TRBD1 (5 bases). Per germline, CDR1 SGHDN and CDR2 FVKESK. The V end lost 5 bases, the J end lost 6 bases, and 10 bases lay between the germline ends. This CDR3 is 12 amino acids long.

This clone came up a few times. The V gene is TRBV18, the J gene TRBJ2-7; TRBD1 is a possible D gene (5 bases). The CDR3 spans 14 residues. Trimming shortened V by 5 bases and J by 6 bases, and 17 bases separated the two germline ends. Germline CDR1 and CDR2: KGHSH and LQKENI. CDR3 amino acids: CASSSENQGLEQYF. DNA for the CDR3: TGTGCCAGCTCATCCGAAAATCAGGGTCTCGAGCAGTACTTC.

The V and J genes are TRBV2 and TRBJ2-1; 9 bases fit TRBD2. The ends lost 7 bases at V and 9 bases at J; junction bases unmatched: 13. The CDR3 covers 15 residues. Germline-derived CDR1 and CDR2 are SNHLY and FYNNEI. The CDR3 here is CASKRVAGGIIEQFF. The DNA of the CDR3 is TGTGCCAGCAAAAGGGTGGCGGGGGGGATTATTGAGCAGTTCTTC.

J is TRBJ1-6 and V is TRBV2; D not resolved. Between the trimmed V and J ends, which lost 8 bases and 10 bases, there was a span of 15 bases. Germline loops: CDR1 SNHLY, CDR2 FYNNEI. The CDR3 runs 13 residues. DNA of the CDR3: TGTGCCAGCGGAGGCAGCTTCTCCTCACCCCTCCACTTT. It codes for CASGGSFSSPLHF. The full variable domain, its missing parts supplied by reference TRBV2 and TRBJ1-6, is EPEVTQTPSHQVTQMGQEVILRCVPISNHLYFYWYRQILGQKVEFLVSFYNNEISEKSEIFDDQFSVERPDGSNFTLKIRSTKLEDSAMYFCASGGSFSSPLHFGNGTRLTVT.

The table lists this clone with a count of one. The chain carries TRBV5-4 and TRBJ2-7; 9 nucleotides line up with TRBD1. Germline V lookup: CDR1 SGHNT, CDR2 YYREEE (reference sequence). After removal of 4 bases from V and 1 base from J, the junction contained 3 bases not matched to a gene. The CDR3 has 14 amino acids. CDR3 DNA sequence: TGTGCCAGCAGCGACGGACAGGGGTCCTACGAGCAGTACTTC. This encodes CASSDGQGSYEQYF.

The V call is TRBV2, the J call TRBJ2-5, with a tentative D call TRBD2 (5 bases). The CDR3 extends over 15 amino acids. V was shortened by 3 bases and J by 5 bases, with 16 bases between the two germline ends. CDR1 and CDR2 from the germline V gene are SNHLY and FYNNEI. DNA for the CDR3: TGTGCCAGCAGTGATTGGGCTCGTAGAGGGGAGACCCAGTACTTC. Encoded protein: CASSDWARRGETQYF.

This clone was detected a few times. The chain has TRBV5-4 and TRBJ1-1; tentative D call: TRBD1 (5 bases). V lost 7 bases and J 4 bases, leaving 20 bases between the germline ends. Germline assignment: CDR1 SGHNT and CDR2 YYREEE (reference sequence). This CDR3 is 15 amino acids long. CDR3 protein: CASHPSRRQGTEAFF. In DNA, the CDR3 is TGTGCCAGCCACCCCAGTAGGCGGCAGGGCACTGAAGCTTTCTTT.

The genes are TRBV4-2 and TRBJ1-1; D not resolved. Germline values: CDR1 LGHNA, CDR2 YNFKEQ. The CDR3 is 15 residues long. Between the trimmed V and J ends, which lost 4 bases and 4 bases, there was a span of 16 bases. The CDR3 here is CASSRRSESPTEAFF. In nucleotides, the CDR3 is TGTGCCAGCAGCCGCCGCTCGGAGAGCCCCACTGAAGCTTTCTTT.